This T cell receptor beta chain was identified during a study of cytomegalovirus exposure and HLA in healthy donors. Findings of the study overall: Later analysis reportedly placed an Asian-associated ancestry cluster below the approximately 700-donor mean in N-insertions.

The germline V gene has CDR1 SGHVS and CDR2 FNYEAQ. Deletions cut 1 base from V and 8 bases from J, with 17 bases between. The CDR3 spans 15 residues. In regard to this clone: Its antigen remains unidentified.

Both 60 Vbeta primers and 13 Jbeta primers went into the PCR. TCRdb's table, derived via immunoSEQ multiplex PCR, lists solely in-frame clones and lacks some. This repertoire comprises approximately 68,000 clones; its ten largest clones make up 7.5%. This clonotype originated in a female donor in good health and CMV-seropositive. The sequencing sample was made of PBMCs. The chain combines TRBV7-6 with TRBJ1-2, with no clear D. CDR3 in DNA: TGTGCCAGCAGCTTAGACGGCATCCTCTCGCGGGGCTACACCTTC. The encoded protein is CASSLDGILSRGYTF.